The source of this T cell receptor beta chain is a study of cytomegalovirus exposure and HLA in healthy donors. Findings and caveats of the study: Cytomegalovirus status was reportedly diagnosed by the classifier with high sensitivity and specificity.

PCR primers comprised 60 Vbeta and 13 Jbeta primers. This table comes from immunoSEQ multiplex PCR, and its TCRdb copy is limited to in-frame clones, with some not included. Among about 130,000 clones listed, just under 80% were seen once. With respect to this clone: What it binds is not known.

V was trimmed by 1 base and J by 7 bases, leaving 8 bases between them. Germline values: CDR1 SEHNR, CDR2 FQNEAQ (reference sequence). The CDR3 length is 14 residues. This TCR was recovered from a woman aged 40 to 50 in good health and CMV-seronegative. Sequencing was done on a sample of PBMCs. The V call is TRBV7-9, the J call TRBJ1-6, with D possibly matching TRBD1 (6 bases). CDR3 in amino acids: CASSLDRANSPLHF. CDR3 nucleotides: TGTGCCAGCAGCTTAGACAGGGCAAATTCACCCCTCCACTTT.